The 16 T cell receptor beta chains in this list originate from one sample, sequenced in a study of regulatory T cells in long-lasting Graves disease (dated by TCRdb to the early 2020s). The meaning of the sample's time point label: newly diagnosed GD, antithyroid drugs for less than 3 months. For both TCR sequencing and RNA sequencing, RNA was extracted from PBMCs using TRIzol. The method behind the library was multiplex PCR. TCRdb names Illumina HiSeq 4000 as the instrument used. CDR3 regions were amplified by Arm-PCR with iRepertoire HTBI primers to construct TCR beta libraries. TCRdb handled the public reads itself, with Q25 trimming in fastp and clone calling in MiXCR, and kept productive beta chains. Rows are unified per CDR3 protein, each entry keeping the most common DNA and genes. The sample records 500,000 or so distinct CDR3 sequences, 16% of which are singletons. The top ten hold 12% of the sample.

The same data also contributed to another study, on T cells in Graves' hyperthyroidism and ophthalmopathy.

The specimen was peripheral blood mononuclear cells (PBMCs), collected at new diagnosis, from a patient treated with antithyroid drugs. These receptors originate from a man aged 40-49 years with Graves disease. Donor details come from another sample of the same person, matched by shared clones.

J is TRBJ2-1 and V is TRBV5-1, with a possible D match to TRBD2 (6 bases). CDR1 SGHRS and CDR2 YFSETQ come from the germline V gene. This CDR3 has 16 residues. Deletions cut 1 base from V and 2 bases from J, with 13 bases between. CDR3 sequence: CASSLPAGPPYNEQFF. The DNA of the CDR3 is TGCGCCAGCAGCTTGCCTGCGGGACCCCCCTACAATGAGCAGTTCTTC.

This clonotype was observed a handful of times. The chain employs TRBV6-2 or TRBV6-3 and TRBJ2-3; 9 bases line up with TRBD1. The CDR3 covers 15 residues. J gave up 3 bases and V 5 bases, and 6 bases lay outside the gene matches. Germline CDR1 is MNHEY and CDR2 is SVGEGT. The CDR3 DNA reads as TGTGCCAGCAGTATTGAGGACAGGGGAACAGATACGCAGTATTTT. Protein product: CASSIEDRGTDTQYF.

This clonotype was seen repeatedly, ten times or more. The chain recombines TRBV5-6 with TRBJ2-2, with D hard to call. The germline V gene has CDR1 SGHDT and CDR2 YYEEEE. Trimming removed 1 base at V and 0 bases at J, with 7 bases between. The CDR3 totals 15 residues. In DNA form, the CDR3 reads TGTGCCAGCAGCTTGCGTACAACGAACACCGGGGAGCTGTTTTTT. This codes for CASSLRTTNTGELFF.

In the case of this clonotype: This may arise from a read error, as a much more abundant clone is one base away. The DNA for the CDR3 is TGTGCCAGCAGCTCAGGGCGGGATACGCAGTATTTT. This translates into CASSSGRDTQYF. The chain couples TRBV13 to TRBJ2-3; possibly TRBD1 for D (5 bases). This CDR3 is 12 amino acids long. Per the germline V gene, CDR1 is PRHDT and CDR2 is FYEKMQ (reference sequence). The V gene lost 4 bases and the J gene lost 6 bases, with 8 bases spanning the gap.

This clonotype was seen ten or more times. The J gene is TRBJ2-3, the V gene TRBV3-1; the match to TRBD2 covers 8 bases. CDR3 size: 16 residues. CDR1 is LGHDT, CDR2 YNNKEL, per germline (reference sequence). The ends lost 0 bases at V and 6 bases at J; junction bases unmatched: 8. The CDR3 DNA follows: TGTGCCAGCAGCCAAGATGGCAGCGGGAGATCGGATACGCAGTATTTT. Translated, it gives CASSQDGSGRSDTQYF.

This clonotype was picked up a small number of times. The junction does not match germline at one end; this may be a read error. The chain combines TRBV24-1 with TRBJ2-7; 7 bases are a match to TRBD1. The CDR3 covers 17 residues. The germline V gene has CDR1 KGHDR and CDR2 SFDVKD. The CDR3: CTTSGLTGWFDYYEQYF. DNA of the CDR3: TGTACCACCAGTGGGCTGACAGGGTGGTTTGACTACTACGAGCAGTACTTC.

This chain connects TRBV29-1 to TRBJ2-3; TRBD2 agrees at 11 bases. The ends lost 3 bases at V and 3 bases at J; junction bases unmatched: 8. The germline gives CDR1 SQVTM, CDR2 ANQGSEA. This CDR3 spans 16 amino acids. CDR3 residues: CSVDGSSGRPTDTQYF. CDR3 nucleotide sequence: TGCAGCGTTGATGGGTCTAGCGGGAGGCCTACAGATACGCAGTATTTT.

This clonotype was found a few times. The rearrangement joins TRBV6-2 or TRBV6-3 to TRBJ2-3, with D possibly matching TRBD2 (6 bases). This CDR3 has 16 amino acids. The germline CDR1 and CDR2 sequences are MNHEY and SVGEGT. Trimming stripped 2 bases from V and 0 bases from J, with 12 bases between. CDR3 coding DNA: TGTGCCAGCAGTTACCCACCGGGAGTCAGCACAGATACGCAGTATTTT. It translates to CASSYPPGVSTDTQYF.

Here the CDR3 reads CASSPSRGHGYGYTF. Written as DNA, the CDR3 is TGTGCCAGCTCACCATCGAGGGGACACGGCTATGGCTACACCTTC. The gene calls are TRBV18 and TRBJ1-2; D possibly corresponds to TRBD1 (6 bases). The CDR3 is made up of 15 amino acids. Germline CDR1 and CDR2: KGHSH and LQKENI. Trimming pared 2 bases from V and 4 bases from J, leaving 14 bases between.

Points on this clonotype: A clone one base away is much larger, so this may be a read error. The V and J genes are TRBV7-9 and TRBJ2-3, with D perhaps being TRBD1 or TRBD2 (5 bases each). The CDR3 consists of 16 residues. CDR1 is SEHNR, CDR2 FQNEAQ, per germline (reference sequence). CDR3 region: CASSPERGFISDTRYF. The CDR3 DNA reads as TGTGCCAGCAGTCCTGAACGGGGCTTCATTTCAGATACGCGGTATTTT.

This clonotype was seen many times. The chain has TRBV20-1 and TRBJ2-1; 7 nucleotides line up with TRBD1. J lost 3 bases, V lost 3 bases, and 8 bases had no gene match. This CDR3 comprises 15 residues. Germline V gene sequence: CDR1 DFQATT, CDR2 SNEGSKA (reference sequence). This chain's CDR3 is CSARTGKGVYNEQFF. The CDR3 nucleotides read TGCAGTGCTAGGACAGGGAAAGGGGTCTACAATGAGCAGTTCTTC.

This clonotype was detected only once. A read error may account for a junction end that differs from germline. V is TRBV28 and J is TRBJ1-3; 8 nucleotides line up with TRBD1. The CDR3 sequence is 18 residues long. In germline, CDR1 is MDHEN, CDR2 SYDVKM. CDR3 nucleotides: TGTGCCAGCAGTTTTTCAGTCAGGGGGCTCCGCTCTGGAGACACCATATATTTT. It specifies CASSFSVRGLRSGDTIYF.

This clonotype was seen a few times. The chain recombines TRBV29-1 with TRBJ2-2; possibly TRBD2 for D (6 bases). CDR1 SQVTM and CDR2 ANQGSEA come from the germline V gene. The CDR3 spans 14 residues. V shed 3 bases and J shed 1 base, with 9 bases lying between them. The CDR3 DNA reads TGCAGCGTTGATGGGGGAGGGAACACCGGGGAGCTGTTTTTT. This sequence encodes CSVDGGGNTGELFF.

J is TRBJ2-1 and V is TRBV2, with 8 bases aligning to TRBD2. The trim removed 6 bases at V and 10 bases at J, leaving 14 bases unmatched. Germline CDR1 and CDR2: SNHLY and FYNNEI. The CDR3 runs 15 residues. CDR3 nucleotides: TGTGCCAGCAGAAGACTAGCGCAGGAGATTGGCGAGCAGTTCTTC. Translation gives CASRRLAQEIGEQFF.

This clonotype was found many times. The V gene is TRBV6-1, the J gene TRBJ2-3, with TRBD1 as a possible D gene (7 bases). Germline loops: CDR1 MNHNS, CDR2 SASEGT. This CDR3 comprises 16 residues. Between the trimmed V and J ends, which lost 6 bases and 7 bases, there was a span of 23 bases. The CDR3 spells CASSLQGGLTVYTQYF. The CDR3 region has the DNA TGTGCCAGCAGCCTCCAGGGGGGTCTCACCGTATATACGCAGTATTTT.

Details on this clonotype: Being one base from a much bigger clone, this may be a read error. The chain is built from TRBV2 and TRBJ2-3; possibly TRBD1 or TRBD2 for D (5 bases each). This CDR3 has 15 amino acids. CDR1 is SNHLY and CDR2 is FYNNEI in the germline V gene. The CDR3 region is CASSVRDPTTDAQYF. CDR3 DNA sequence: TGTGCCAGCAGTGTGAGGGACCCCACTACAGATGCGCAGTATTTT. The entire variable domain, with the rest obtained from reference TRBV2 and TRBJ2-3, is as follows: EPEVTQTPSHQVTQMGQEVILRCVPISNHLYFYWYRQILGQKVEFLVSFYNNEISEKSEIFDDQFSVERPDGSNFTLKIRSTKLEDSAMYFCASSVRDPTTDAQYFGPGTRLTVL.